These 25 T cell receptor beta chains originate from one sample sequenced in a study of T cells in Graves' hyperthyroidism and ophthalmopathy. The CDR3 regions of TCR beta were amplified from RNA transcripts. Researchers ran a first-round RT-PCR on the TCR CDR3 using the HTBI primer set. TCRdb re-called the multiplex PCR reads through MiXCR, storing one row per CDR3 protein. The sample has about 580,000 distinct CDR3 sequences, 14% seen once. Sample: blood. All receptors derive from a woman between 25 and 40 years old with Graves' hyperthyroidism that later progressed to Graves' ophthalmopathy.

This clonotype has at least ten counts. The chain joins TRBV7-2 to TRBJ1-2; 8 bases are shared with TRBD1. Germline lookup yields CDR1 SGHTA and CDR2 FQGNSA. The CDR3 spans 15 residues. V was pared by 5 bases and J by 3 bases, with 8 bases of the junction left unmatched. In nucleotides, the CDR3 is TGTGCCAGCAGCGTAAGGACAGGGCAAGACTATGGCTACACCTTC. This gives the protein CASSVRTGQDYGYTF.

This clonotype was detected ten times or more. The chain is built from TRBV24-1 and TRBJ2-1, with 11 bases that match TRBD2. Trimming cost V 1 base and J 3 bases; bases outside gene matches: 10. The CDR3 extends over 19 amino acids. CDR1 and CDR2 (germline): KGHDR, SFDVKD. The CDR3 DNA reads TGTGCCACCAGTGATTTAGTCCGGGGGACTAGCGGCAACTACAATGAGCAGTTCTTC. It codes for CATSDLVRGTSGNYNEQFF.

This clonotype has at least ten counts. Sequence at one end of the junction differs from germline and may be a read error. The chain recombines TRBV5-1 with TRBJ1-1; unclear D gene. Germline loops: CDR1 SGHRS, CDR2 YFSETQ. The CDR3 totals 14 residues. CDR3 sequence (DNA): TGTGCCAGCAGCTTAGTAGCAGGGAACACTGAAGCTTTCTTT. This gives the protein CASSLVAGNTEAFF.

A remark on this clonotype: A much larger clone lies one base from this, so it may be a read error. The CDR3 protein is CATQDGRGNTIYF. The CDR3 DNA is TGTGCCACACAGGACGGGCGTGGAAACACCATATATTTT. The chain links TRBV28 to TRBJ1-3; D perhaps matches TRBD1 (5 bases). The germline V gene has CDR1 MDHEN and CDR2 SYDVKM. Trimming removed 10 bases at V and 3 bases at J, with 13 bases between. The CDR3 has 13 residues.

This clonotype was seen ten or more times. V usage is TRBV5-1 and J usage is TRBJ2-7; 9 bases agree with TRBD1. V dropped 4 bases and J dropped 6; count of bases not matched to a gene: 8. The length of the CDR3 is 14 residues. Germline lookup yields CDR1 SGHRS and CDR2 YFSETQ. CDR3 coding DNA: TGCGCCAGCAGCCCAACGGGACAGGGTAGCGAGCAGTACTTC. Its translation is CASSPTGQGSEQYF.

At least ten counts were recorded for this clonotype. The chain carries TRBV12-3 or TRBV12-4 and TRBJ1-1; perhaps TRBD1 as D (5 bases). Trimming took 4 bases from V and 7 from J, leaving 13 bases between them. The CDR3 loop spans 13 amino acids. The CDR3 reads CASSSFRDGEAFF. DNA of the CDR3: TGTGCCAGCAGTTCGTTCAGGGACGGTGAAGCTTTCTTT.

This clonotype was seen repeatedly, ten times or more. The chain links TRBV29-1 to TRBJ1-1; D perhaps matches TRBD1 (5 bases). Germline loops: CDR1 SQVTM, CDR2 ANQGSEA. Trimming took 7 bases from V and 3 from J, leaving 9 bases between them. The CDR3 length is 11 residues. The CDR3 sequence: CSGRDYTEAFF. CDR3 DNA sequence: TGCAGCGGTCGGGACTACACTGAAGCTTTCTTT.

V and J are TRBV27 and TRBJ2-2, with 8 bases that match TRBD2. This CDR3 contains 15 residues. The J segment lost 4 bases and the V segment lost 7 bases, leaving 8 bases of the junction unmatched. Germline lookup yields CDR1 MNHEY and CDR2 SMNVEV (reference sequence). The CDR3 sequence is CASTDLTSATGELFF. Written as DNA, the CDR3 is TGTGCCAGCACTGATTTGACTAGCGCCACCGGGGAGCTGTTTTTT.

This clonotype has ten or more counts. This chain joins TRBV20-1 and TRBJ2-5, with 11 positions matching TRBD2. V shed 0 bases, J shed 5 bases, and the junction held 8 bases outside the gene matches. The CDR3 spans 16 residues. The germline V gene encodes CDR1 DFQATT and CDR2 SNEGSKA (reference sequence). Here the CDR3 DNA reads TGCAGTGCTAGAGATCCGGGACTAGCGGTTCTCGAGACCCAGTACTTC. Protein: CSARDPGLAVLETQYF.

CDR3 bases: TGTGCCAGCAGTTTACGCGGGAGCAATGAGCAGTTCTTC. This translates into CASSLRGSNEQFF. The J gene is TRBJ2-1, the V gene TRBV27; 7 bases line up with TRBD2. The CDR3 is 13 amino acids. With 2 bases clipped from V and 6 bases from J, the junction kept 1 base outside the gene matches. The V gene's germline CDR1 is MNHEY and CDR2 SMNVEV (reference sequence).

The V and J genes are TRBV7-3 and TRBJ1-1; no clear D gene. The germline V gene has CDR1 SGHTA and CDR2 FQGTGA. V was trimmed by 1 base and J by 9 bases, leaving 18 bases between them. The CDR3 covers 15 residues. CDR3 coding DNA: TGTGCCAGCAGCTTAAACGTCGGTCGCCTCTCTCAAGCTTTCTTT. Translating it yields CASSLNVGRLSQAFF.

This clonotype came up many times. V gene TRBV24-1 combines with J gene TRBJ2-7; the match to TRBD1 covers 7 bases. The V segment lost 5 bases and the J segment 7 bases; nucleotides outside the gene matches: 13. Germline V gives CDR1 KGHDR, CDR2 SFDVKD. The CDR3 is made up of 15 amino acids. Written as DNA, the CDR3 is TGTGCCACCAGTGCCGGGACAGCCCCTCCTCGGGAGCAGTACTTC. Translating gives CATSAGTAPPREQYF.

This clonotype has at least ten counts. The chain recombines TRBV12-3 or TRBV12-4 with TRBJ2-5; TRBD2 matches at 8 bases. CDR3 length: 13 amino acids. Trimming removed 1 base from V and 6 bases from J; junction bases left unmatched: 1. The chain's CDR3 is CASSLGLAKTQYF. The CDR3 DNA reads as TGTGCCAGCAGTTTAGGACTAGCGAAGACCCAGTACTTC.

This clonotype was found many times. The chain couples TRBV2 to TRBJ1-5; D is unclear. CDR3 length: 14 amino acids. CDR1 SNHLY and CDR2 FYNNEI come from the germline V gene. Trimming left V 1 base short and J 6 bases short, with 10 bases between. The CDR3 DNA reads as TGTGCCAGCAGTGAAGGGGCCGAGGCTCAGCCCCAGCATTTT. Translated: CASSEGAEAQPQHF.

The chain is built from TRBV6-1 and TRBJ2-7; 8 bases are a match to TRBD2. CDR3 size: 14 residues. Per the germline V gene, CDR1 is MNHNS and CDR2 is SASEGT. V was pared by 5 bases and J by 4 bases, with 7 bases of the junction left unmatched. DNA of the CDR3: TGTGCCAGCAGTCCCGAACTAGCGGCGTACGAGCAGTACTTC. It is translated as CASSPELAAYEQYF.

As regards this clonotype: An end of the junction does not agree with germline; a read error may underlie this. The chain joins TRBV11-3 to TRBJ2-7; perhaps TRBD2 as D (6 bases). Germline V gene lookup returns CDR1 SGHNT and CDR2 YENEEA. There are 11 residues in the CDR3. CDR3 protein: CASSLGGGINF. The CDR3 region has the DNA TGTGCCAGCAGCTTAGGTGGGGGGATTAACTTC.

This clonotype was seen many times. This chain joins TRBV27 and TRBJ2-1; 7 nucleotides match TRBD2. V was clipped by 2 bases and J by 5 bases; unmatched bases: 3. The CDR3 spans 14 residues. The germline CDR1 and CDR2 sequences are MNHEY and SMNVEV (reference sequence). CDR3 in amino acids: CASSLGRGDNEQFF. CDR3 in DNA: TGTGCCAGCAGTTTAGGGAGGGGTGACAATGAGCAGTTCTTC.

This clonotype was counted only a few times. V usage is TRBV7-9 and J usage is TRBJ2-7; perhaps TRBD2 as D (6 bases). Trimming left V 5 bases short and J 4 bases short, with 27 bases between. Germline assignment: CDR1 SEHNR and CDR2 FQNEAQ (reference sequence). This CDR3 is 18 amino acids long. CDR3 sequence reads: CASSLSGTSILSSYEQYF. In DNA form, the CDR3 reads TGTGCCAGCAGCCTCTCCGGGACTTCCATCCTTAGTTCGTACGAGCAGTACTTC. The whole variable domain, filled in from reference TRBV7-9 and TRBJ2-7, reads DTGVSQNPRHKITKRGQNVTFRCDPISEHNRLYWYRQTLGQGPEFLTYFQNEAQLEKSRLLSDRFSAERPKGSFSTLEIQRTEQGDSAMYLCASSLSGTSILSSYEQYFGPGTRLTVT.

This clonotype has a count of ten or more. V usage is TRBV28 and J usage is TRBJ2-7, with 10 bases fitting TRBD2. The V and J ends lost 7 bases and 6 bases, in that order; junction bases with no gene match: 9. CDR1 MDHEN and CDR2 SYDVKM come from the germline V gene. CDR3 length: 14 amino acids. The chain's CDR3 is CASKVASGSAEQYF. The CDR3 DNA reads as TGTGCCAGCAAGGTTGCTAGCGGGAGCGCCGAGCAGTACTTC.

The rearrangement uses TRBV27 and TRBJ2-1; tentatively, D is TRBD1 (5 bases). The CDR3 contains 12 residues. CDR1 is MNHEY and CDR2 is SMNVEV in the germline V gene (reference sequence). V was trimmed by 4 bases and J by 8 bases, leaving 9 bases between them. DNA of the CDR3: TGTGCCAGCAGTTCAGGGATATATGAGCAGTTCTTC. It yields the protein CASSSGIYEQFF.

A few counts support this clonotype. J is TRBJ2-2 and V is TRBV19; D unclear. The CDR3 consists of 15 residues. V lost 5 bases and J lost 0, with 10 bases in between. Germline CDR1 LNHDA, CDR2 SQIVND (reference sequence). CDR3 sequence: CASSHLETNTGELFF. In DNA form, the CDR3 reads TGTGCCAGTAGTCATCTGGAGACGAACACCGGGGAGCTGTTTTTT.

This clonotype was detected many times. This sequence joins TRBV15 and TRBJ2-3; D unresolved. The germline V and J ends were trimmed by 7 bases and 2 bases, with 10 bases remaining between them. Germline-derived CDR1 and CDR2 are LNHNV and YYDKDF (reference sequence). This CDR3 is built from 13 residues. The DNA for the CDR3 is TGTGCCACCAACACAAGGATCACAGATACGCAGTATTTT. The encoded protein is CATNTRITDTQYF.

This clonotype appeared many times. The CDR3 protein is CAWSGQGRPQHF. As DNA, the CDR3 is TGTGCCTGGAGCGGACAGGGAAGACCCCAGCATTTT. This rearrangement joins TRBV30 to TRBJ1-5; 8 bases map to TRBD1. The junction had 5 bases not matched to a gene; V was cut back by 3 bases and J by 10 bases. Germline V gives CDR1 GTSNPN, CDR2 SVGIG (reference sequence). CDR3 length equals 12 residues.

This clonotype was seen many times. The chain combines TRBV12-3 or TRBV12-4 with TRBJ2-1; 7 positions match TRBD1. CDR3 length: 15 residues. The junction had 5 bases not matched to a gene; V was cut back by 2 bases and J by 4 bases. The CDR3 DNA reads TGTGCCAGCAGTTTACCCTCGACAGGGTACAATGAGCAGTTCTTC. Protein product: CASSLPSTGYNEQFF.

This clonotype was observed a handful of times. This chain uses TRBV3-1 with TRBJ2-7; D uncertain. Trimming took 3 bases from V and 2 from J, leaving 11 bases between them. Germline loops: CDR1 LGHDT, CDR2 YNNKEL (reference sequence). The CDR3 totals 14 residues. CDR3: CASSHTGPPYEQYF. In DNA form, the CDR3 reads TGTGCCAGCAGCCATACCGGGCCCCCCTACGAGCAGTACTTC.